Sequencing of this T cell receptor beta chain was carried out in a study of blood T cells in healthy people across ages. Then a second PCR, running about 6 to 11 cycles, was carried out with a sample-barcoded 5' primer and a J-beta primer mix. TCRdb itself ran the 5' RACE reads through MiXCR, one entry per CDR3 protein. The profile covers 1,500,000 or so distinct CDR3 sequences, with roughly 59% appearing a single time and 5% to 7% taken by the ten largest. Sequenced input: blood. The TCR sequence derives from a man younger than 30 in good health.

The CDR3 region has the DNA TGTGCCAGCAGCCACGGACAGGGGTCGGAAGCCCAGCATTTT. The encoded protein is CASSHGQGSEAQHF. V and J are TRBV27 and TRBJ1-5; TRBD1 matches 9 bases. Germline CDR1 MNHEY, CDR2 SMNVEV (reference sequence). The CDR3 runs to 14 residues. The V and J ends lost 6 bases and 11 bases, in that order; junction bases with no gene match: 11.